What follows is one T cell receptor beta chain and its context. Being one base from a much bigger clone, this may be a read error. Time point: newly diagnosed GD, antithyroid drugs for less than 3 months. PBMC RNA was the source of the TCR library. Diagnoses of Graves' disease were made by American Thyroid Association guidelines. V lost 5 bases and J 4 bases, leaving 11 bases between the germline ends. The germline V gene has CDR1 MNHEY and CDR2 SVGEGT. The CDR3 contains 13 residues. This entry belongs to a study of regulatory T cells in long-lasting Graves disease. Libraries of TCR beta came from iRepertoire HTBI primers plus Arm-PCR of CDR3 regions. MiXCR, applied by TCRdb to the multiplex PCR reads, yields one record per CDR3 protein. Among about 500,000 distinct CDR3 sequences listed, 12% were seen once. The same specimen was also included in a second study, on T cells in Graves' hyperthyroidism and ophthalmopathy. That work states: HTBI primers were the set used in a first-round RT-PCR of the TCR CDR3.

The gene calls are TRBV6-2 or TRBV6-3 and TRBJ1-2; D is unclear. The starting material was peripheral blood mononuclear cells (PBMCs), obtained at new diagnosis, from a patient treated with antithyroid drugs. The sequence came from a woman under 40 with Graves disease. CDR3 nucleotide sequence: TGTGCCAGCAGTGATGCCAGGCGCTATGGCTACACCTTC. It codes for CASSDARRYGYTF.